This TCR beta chain is drawn from a study of OX40 agonist ivuxolimab in advanced cancers. Study background: Patients in the trial were receiving intravenous ivuxolimab every 2 weeks, at doses of 0.01 to 10 mg/kg.

TCRdb's table, derived via immunoSEQ multiplex PCR, lists solely in-frame clones and lacks some. The sample holds 70,000 to 80,000 clones, about 93% seen once. With respect to this clone: What it binds is unknown.

Germline V CDR1 and CDR2: SEHNR, FQNEAQ (reference sequence). The CDR3 sequence is 14 residues long. Trimming removed 4 bases from V and 0 bases from J, with 10 bases in between. General study findings and limits: Researchers report that CD8+ T cells had, on average, more expanded clones than CD4+. The study observed clonal expansion of CD4+ and CD8+ blood T cells by week 6 at 0.1 to 3.0 mg/kg.

The sample consisted of CD4+ or CD8+ T cells sorted from blood, taken in a trial of the OX40 agonist ivuxolimab. The TCR sequence derives from an adult with an advanced solid tumor such as melanoma, head and neck, liver or kidney cancer. This rearrangement joins TRBV7-9 to TRBJ2-7, with D perhaps given as TRBD1 or TRBD2 (7 bases each). CDR3: CASSSGGGSYEQYF. The CDR3 DNA is TGTGCCAGCAGCTCAGGGGGGGGCTCCTACGAGCAGTACTTC.